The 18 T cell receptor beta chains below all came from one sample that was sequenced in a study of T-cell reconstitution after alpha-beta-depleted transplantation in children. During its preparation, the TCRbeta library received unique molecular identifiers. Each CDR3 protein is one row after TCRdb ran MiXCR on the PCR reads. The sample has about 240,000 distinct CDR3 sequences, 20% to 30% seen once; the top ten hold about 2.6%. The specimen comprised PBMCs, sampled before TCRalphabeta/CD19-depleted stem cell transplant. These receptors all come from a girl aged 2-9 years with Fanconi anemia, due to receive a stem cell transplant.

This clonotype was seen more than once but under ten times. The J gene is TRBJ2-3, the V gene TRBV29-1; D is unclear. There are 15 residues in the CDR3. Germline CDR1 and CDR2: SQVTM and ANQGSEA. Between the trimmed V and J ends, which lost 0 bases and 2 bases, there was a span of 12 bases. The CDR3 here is CSVEDQGRSTDTQYF. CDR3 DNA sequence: TGCAGCGTTGAAGATCAAGGCAGATCCACAGATACGCAGTATTTT.

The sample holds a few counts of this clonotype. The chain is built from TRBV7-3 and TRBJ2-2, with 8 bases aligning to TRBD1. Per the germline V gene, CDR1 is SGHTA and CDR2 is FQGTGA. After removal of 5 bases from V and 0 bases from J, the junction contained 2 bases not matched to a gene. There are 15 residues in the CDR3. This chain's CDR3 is CASSGQGPNTGELFF. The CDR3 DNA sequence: TGTGCCAGCAGCGGACAGGGACCGAACACCGGGGAGCTGTTTTTT.

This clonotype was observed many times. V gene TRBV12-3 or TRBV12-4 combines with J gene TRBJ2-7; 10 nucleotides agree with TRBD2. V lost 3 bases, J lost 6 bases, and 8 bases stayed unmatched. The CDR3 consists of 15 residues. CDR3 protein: CASSFLAGESGEQYF. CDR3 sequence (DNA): TGTGCCAGCAGTTTCCTAGCGGGAGAGTCGGGCGAGCAGTACTTC.

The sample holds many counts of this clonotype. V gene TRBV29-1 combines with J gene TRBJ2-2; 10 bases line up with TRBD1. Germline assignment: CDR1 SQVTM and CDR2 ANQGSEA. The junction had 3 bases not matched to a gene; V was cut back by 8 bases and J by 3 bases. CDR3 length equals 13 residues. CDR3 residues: CSIGTGDTGELFF. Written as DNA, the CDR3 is TGCAGCATTGGGACAGGGGACACCGGGGAGCTGTTTTTT.

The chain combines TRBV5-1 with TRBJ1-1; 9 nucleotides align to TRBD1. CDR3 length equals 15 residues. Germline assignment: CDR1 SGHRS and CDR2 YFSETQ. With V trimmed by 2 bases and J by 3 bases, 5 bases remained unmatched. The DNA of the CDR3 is TGCGCCAGCAGCTTCCTGGGACAGGGTGACACTGAAGCTTTCTTT. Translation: CASSFLGQGDTEAFF.

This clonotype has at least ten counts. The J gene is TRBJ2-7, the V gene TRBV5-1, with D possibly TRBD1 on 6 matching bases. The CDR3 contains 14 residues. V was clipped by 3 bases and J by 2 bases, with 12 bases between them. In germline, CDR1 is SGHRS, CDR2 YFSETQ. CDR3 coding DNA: TGCGCCAGCAGCTCACAGGGACGAACCTACGAGCAGTACTTC. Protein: CASSSQGRTYEQYF.

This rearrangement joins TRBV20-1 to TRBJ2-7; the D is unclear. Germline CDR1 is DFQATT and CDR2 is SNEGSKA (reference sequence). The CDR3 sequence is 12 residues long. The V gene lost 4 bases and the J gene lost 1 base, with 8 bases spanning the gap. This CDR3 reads CSANPLSYEQYF. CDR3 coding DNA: TGCAGTGCTAACCCATTGTCCTACGAGCAGTACTTC.

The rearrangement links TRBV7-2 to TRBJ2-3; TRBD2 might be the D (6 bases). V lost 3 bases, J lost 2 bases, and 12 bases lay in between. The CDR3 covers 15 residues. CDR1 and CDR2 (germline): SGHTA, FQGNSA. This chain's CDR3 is CASSFSGRNTDTQYF. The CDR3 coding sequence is TGTGCCAGCAGCTTCTCCGGGAGAAACACAGATACGCAGTATTTT. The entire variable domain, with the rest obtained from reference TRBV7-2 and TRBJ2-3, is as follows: GAGVSQSPSNKVTEKGKDVELRCDPISGHTALYWYRQSLGQGLEFLIYFQGNSAPDKSGLPSDRFSAERTGGSVSTLTIQRTQQEDSAVYLCASSFSGRNTDTQYFGPGTRLTVL.

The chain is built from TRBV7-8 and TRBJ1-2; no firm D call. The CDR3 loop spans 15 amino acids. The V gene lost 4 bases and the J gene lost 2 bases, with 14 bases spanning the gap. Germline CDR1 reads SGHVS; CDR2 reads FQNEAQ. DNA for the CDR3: TGTGCCAGCAGCTACGACGGTTCGGCGAACTATGGCTACACCTTC. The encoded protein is CASSYDGSANYGYTF.

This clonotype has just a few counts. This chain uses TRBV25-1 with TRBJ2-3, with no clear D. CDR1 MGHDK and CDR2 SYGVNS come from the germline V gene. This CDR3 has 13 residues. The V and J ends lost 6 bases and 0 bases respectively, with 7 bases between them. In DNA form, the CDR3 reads TGTGCCAGCAGACGACATAGCACAGATACGCAGTATTTT. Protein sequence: CASRRHSTDTQYF.

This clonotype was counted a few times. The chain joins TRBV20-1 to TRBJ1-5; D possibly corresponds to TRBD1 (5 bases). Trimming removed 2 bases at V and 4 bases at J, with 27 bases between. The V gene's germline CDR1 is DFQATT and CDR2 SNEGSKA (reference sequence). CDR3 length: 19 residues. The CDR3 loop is CSARWRPGLKSTQNQPQHF. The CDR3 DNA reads TGCAGTGCTAGATGGAGGCCGGGGCTGAAATCTACACAAAATCAGCCCCAGCATTTT.

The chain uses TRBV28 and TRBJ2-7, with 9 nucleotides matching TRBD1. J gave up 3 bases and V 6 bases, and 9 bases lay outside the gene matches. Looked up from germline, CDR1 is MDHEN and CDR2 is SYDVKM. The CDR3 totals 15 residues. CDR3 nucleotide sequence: TGTGCCAGCAGCCCTTTATGGGACAGGGACTACGAGCAGTACTTC. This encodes CASSPLWDRDYEQYF. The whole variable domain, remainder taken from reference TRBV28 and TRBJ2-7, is DVKVTQSSRYLVKRTGEKVFLECVQDMDHENMFWYRQDPGLGLRLIYFSYDVKMKEKGDIPEGYSVSREKKERFSLILESASTNQTSMYLCASSPLWDRDYEQYFGPGTRLTVT.

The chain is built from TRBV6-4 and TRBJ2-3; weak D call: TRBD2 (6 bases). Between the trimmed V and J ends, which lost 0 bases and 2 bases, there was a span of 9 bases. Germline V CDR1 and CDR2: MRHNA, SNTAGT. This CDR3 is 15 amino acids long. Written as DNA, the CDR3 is TGTGCCAGCAGTGACTCTAGCGGTTTCACAGATACGCAGTATTTT. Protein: CASSDSSGFTDTQYF.

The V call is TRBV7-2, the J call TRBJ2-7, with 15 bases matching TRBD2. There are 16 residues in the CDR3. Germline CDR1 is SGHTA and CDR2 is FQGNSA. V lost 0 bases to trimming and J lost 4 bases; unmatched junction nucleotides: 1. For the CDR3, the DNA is TGTGCCAGCAGCTTAGCTGGGACTAGCGGGAGGTACGAGCAGTACTTC. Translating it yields CASSLAGTSGRYEQYF.

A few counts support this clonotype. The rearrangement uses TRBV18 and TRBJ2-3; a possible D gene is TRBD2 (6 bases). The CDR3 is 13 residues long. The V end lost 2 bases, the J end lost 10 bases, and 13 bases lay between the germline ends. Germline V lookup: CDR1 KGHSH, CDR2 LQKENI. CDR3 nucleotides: TGTGCCAGCTCACCAACGACGGGGACTTCGCAGTATTTT. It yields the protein CASSPTTGTSQYF.

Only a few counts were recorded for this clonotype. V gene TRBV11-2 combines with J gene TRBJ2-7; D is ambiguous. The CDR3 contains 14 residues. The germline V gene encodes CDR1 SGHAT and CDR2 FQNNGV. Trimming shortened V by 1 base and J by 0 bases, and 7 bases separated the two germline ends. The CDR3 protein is CASSLVWHSYEQYF. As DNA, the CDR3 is TGTGCCAGCAGCTTAGTATGGCACTCCTACGAGCAGTACTTC.

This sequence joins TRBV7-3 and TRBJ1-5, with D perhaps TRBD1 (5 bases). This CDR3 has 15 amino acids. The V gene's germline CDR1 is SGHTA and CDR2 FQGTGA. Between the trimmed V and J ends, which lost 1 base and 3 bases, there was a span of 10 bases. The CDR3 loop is CASSLSAGNNQPQHF. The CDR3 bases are TGTGCCAGCAGCTTAAGTGCAGGGAACAATCAGCCCCAGCATTTT.

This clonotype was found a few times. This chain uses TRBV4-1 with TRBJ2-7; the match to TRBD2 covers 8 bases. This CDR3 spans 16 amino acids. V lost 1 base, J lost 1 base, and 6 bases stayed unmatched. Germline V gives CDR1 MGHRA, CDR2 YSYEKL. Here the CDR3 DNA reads TGCGCCAGCAGCCAAGGTGGACTAGCTGCATCCTACGAGCAGTACTTC. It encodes CASSQGGLAASYEQYF.